The entry that follows covers one T cell receptor beta chain sequence. The antigen is unknown. These data originate in a study of cytomegalovirus exposure and HLA in healthy donors. Broader study findings: A highly shared variant cluster was judged a likely technical artifact.

The PCR was carried out with 60 Vbeta primers and 13 Jbeta primers. TCRdb's table, derived via immunoSEQ multiplex PCR, lists solely in-frame clones and lacks some. The sample shows 100,000 or so clones, around 82% of them seen only once. Trimming left V 3 bases short and J 0 bases short, with 7 bases between. CDR1 and CDR2 from the germline V gene are SGHDT and YYEEEE. The CDR3 has 15 amino acids. The sequenced sample was PBMCs. The V and J genes are TRBV5-6 and TRBJ2-6; unclear D gene. This clonotype was obtained from a man aged 18 to 30 in good health and CMV-seronegative. The CDR3 DNA sequence: TGTGCCAGCAGCTACGGGTTCTCTGGGGCCAACGTCCTGACTTTC. It translates to CASSYGFSGANVLTF.